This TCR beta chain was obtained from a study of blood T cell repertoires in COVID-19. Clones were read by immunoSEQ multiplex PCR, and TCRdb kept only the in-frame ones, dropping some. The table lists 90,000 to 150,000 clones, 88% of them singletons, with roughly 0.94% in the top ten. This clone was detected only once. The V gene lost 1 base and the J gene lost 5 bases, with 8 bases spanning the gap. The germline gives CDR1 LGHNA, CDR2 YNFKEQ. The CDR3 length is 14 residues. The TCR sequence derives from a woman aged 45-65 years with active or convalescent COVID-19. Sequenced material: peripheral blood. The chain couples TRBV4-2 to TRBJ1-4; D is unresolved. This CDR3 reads CASSQVQTNEKLFF. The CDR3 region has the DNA TGTGCCAGCAGCCAAGTACAGACGAATGAAAAACTGTTTTTT.